This passage covers 27 T cell receptor beta chains from one sample sequenced in a study of technical replicates of blood from a handful of donors. Only in-frame clones appear in the TCRdb table, and some are missing; sequencing was by immunoSEQ multiplex PCR. This table has about 84,000 clones, 97% appearing once. Material: T cells isolated from PBMCs. These receptors all stem from a human donor in good health.

V is TRBV15 and J is TRBJ2-5, with 9 bases that match TRBD1. The CDR3 consists of 15 residues. V dropped 3 bases and J dropped 4; count of bases not matched to a gene: 6. Germline CDR1 is LNHNV and CDR2 is YYDKDF (reference sequence). CDR3 DNA sequence: TGTGCCACCAGCAGGGGGACAGGGATGTTAGAGACCCAGTACTTC. Protein product: CATSRGTGMLETQYF.

This clone was seen just once. J is TRBJ1-5 and V is TRBV5-8; TRBD1 matches at 8 bases. After removal of 4 bases from V and 4 bases from J, the junction contained 7 bases not matched to a gene. The germline V gene encodes CDR1 SGHTS and CDR2 YDEGEE. CDR3 size: 15 residues. The chain's CDR3 is CASSPRTGRNQPQHF. The CDR3 DNA is TGTGCCAGCAGCCCCAGGACAGGGCGAAATCAGCCCCAGCATTTT.

This rearrangement joins TRBV18 to TRBJ1-4; no reliable D call. The V end lost 6 bases, the J end lost 5 bases, and 10 bases lay between the germline ends. CDR1 is KGHSH and CDR2 is LQKENI in the germline V gene. This CDR3 is built from 13 residues. The CDR3 DNA reads as TGTGCCAGCTCCAGGTCCCAAAATGAAAAACTGTTTTTT. This translates into CASSRSQNEKLFF. The full variable domain, in which reference TRBV18 and TRBJ1-4 provide the parts outside the CDR3, is NAGVMQNPRHLVRRRGQEARLRCSPMKGHSHVYWYRQLPEEGLKFMVYLQKENIIDESGMPKERFSAEFPKEGPSILRIQQVVRGDSAAYFCASSRSQNEKLFFGSGTQLSVL.

The chain couples TRBV29-1 to TRBJ2-2, with a possible D match to TRBD2 (5 bases). Germline values: CDR1 SQVTM, CDR2 ANQGSEA. V was shortened by 2 bases and J by 1 base, with 8 bases between the two germline ends. The CDR3 is made up of 14 amino acids. The CDR3 nucleotides read TGCAGCGTTGAAACACGGGGGAACACCGGGGAGCTGTTTTTT. It specifies CSVETRGNTGELFF.

The rearrangement joins TRBV5-1 to TRBJ2-3, with D possibly being TRBD2 (6 bases). Germline-derived CDR1 and CDR2 are SGHRS and YFSETQ. The CDR3 loop spans 16 amino acids. Trimming removed 4 bases from V and 3 bases from J, with 18 bases in between. CDR3 sequence reads: CASSRRAQGGTDTQYF. CDR3 coding DNA: TGCGCCAGCAGCCGGCGGGCCCAGGGAGGAACAGATACGCAGTATTTT.

V gene TRBV5-6 combines with J gene TRBJ1-4; possible D gene TRBD1, 6 bases. The CDR3 sequence is 15 residues long. Per the germline V gene, CDR1 is SGHDT and CDR2 is YYEEEE. V lost 4 bases and J 4 bases, leaving 14 bases between the germline ends. CDR3 sequence: CASSLRTVHNEKLFF. CDR3 nucleotides: TGTGCCAGCAGCCTTCGGACAGTCCATAATGAAAAACTGTTTTTT.

The V and J genes are TRBV28 and TRBJ2-7; D is perhaps TRBD1 (5 bases). The ends were cut back, 3 bases at V and 2 bases at J, with 17 bases in the middle. Germline lookup yields CDR1 MDHEN and CDR2 SYDVKM. The CDR3 sequence is 16 residues long. In DNA form, the CDR3 reads TGTGCCAGCAGTTTGGACCACCGAGCAGGGCCCTACGAGCAGTACTTC. Translated, it gives CASSLDHRAGPYEQYF.

The chain couples TRBV27 to TRBJ1-2; 8 bases map to TRBD1. CDR1 MNHEY and CDR2 SMNVEV come from the germline V gene (reference sequence). After removal of 3 bases from V and 7 bases from J, the junction contained 13 bases not matched to a gene. The CDR3 is 16 amino acids. CDR3 in amino acids: CASSFRGDRGIGGYTF. In DNA form, the CDR3 reads TGTGCCAGCAGTTTCCGTGGCGACAGGGGAATTGGTGGCTACACCTTC.

The CDR3 sequence is CASSGAGGGMMPQHF. The CDR3 nucleotides are TGTGCCAGCTCAGGGGCGGGGGGCGGAATGATGCCCCAGCATTTT. This chain uses TRBV18 with TRBJ1-5, with D perhaps TRBD1 (6 bases). Trimming pared 5 bases from V and 9 bases from J, leaving 20 bases between. The CDR3 consists of 15 residues. Germline CDR1 reads KGHSH; CDR2 reads LQKENI.

The chain joins TRBV6-5 to TRBJ1-1; 9 positions match TRBD1. The V and J ends lost 2 bases and 3 bases, in that order; junction bases with no gene match: 1. Germline-derived CDR1 and CDR2 are MNHEY and SVGAGI. The CDR3 has 14 amino acids. The CDR3 DNA is TGTGCCAGCAGTTACCGGGACAGGGACACTGAAGCTTTCTTT. Translation gives CASSYRDRDTEAFF.

The V gene is TRBV7-6, the J gene TRBJ2-3; 11 positions match TRBD2. The CDR3 is 16 amino acids. Germline V gene data show CDR1 as SGHVS and CDR2 as FNYEAQ. The J segment lost 8 bases and the V segment lost 3 bases, leaving 10 bases of the junction unmatched. CDR3 coding DNA: TGTGCCAGCAGCTTTCTAGCGGGGGGAGGTCCCAGTACGCAGTATTTT. Translation: CASSFLAGGGPSTQYF.

The chain has TRBV27 and TRBJ1-4; D might be TRBD1 (6 bases). Between the trimmed V and J ends, which lost 4 bases and 3 bases, there was a span of 12 bases. Germline loops: CDR1 MNHEY, CDR2 SMNVEV (reference sequence). This CDR3 has 15 residues. CDR3 DNA sequence: TGTGCCAGCAGTTCGACAGGTTACCCTAATGAAAAACTGTTTTTT. Its translation: CASSSTGYPNEKLFF.

This chain links TRBV30 with TRBJ1-1; TRBD1 aligns across 7 bases. The CDR3 is made up of 13 amino acids. The germline gives CDR1 GTSNPN, CDR2 SVGIG (reference sequence). Trimming removed 4 bases from V and 0 bases from J; junction bases left unmatched: 2. This CDR3 reads CAWKRGLNTEAFF. The DNA for the CDR3 is TGTGCCTGGAAGAGGGGGCTGAACACTGAAGCTTTCTTT.

This chain joins TRBV7-3 and TRBJ2-2, with D possibly TRBD2 on 6 matching bases. With 5 bases removed from V and 7 bases from J, the gap between germline ends came to 14 bases. The germline CDR1 and CDR2 sequences are SGHTA and FQGTGA. The CDR3 is 14 residues long. The DNA of the CDR3 is TGTGCCAGCAGCGGCGGGGTCCGGGGCGGGGAGCTGTTTTTT. Protein: CASSGGVRGGELFF.

The V and J genes are TRBV4-1 and TRBJ2-7, with D perhaps matching TRBD2 (5 bases). Per germline, CDR1 MGHRA and CDR2 YSYEKL. The CDR3 covers 17 residues. V was cut by 1 base and J by 3 bases, with 19 bases left in between. DNA of the CDR3: TGCGCCAGCAGCCAAGCTTCCCTTAGTAGCGAGCTCTACGAGCAGTACTTC. Amino acids: CASSQASLSSELYEQYF.

The J gene is TRBJ1-1, the V gene TRBV5-1, with TRBD1 identical over 8 bases. The CDR3 length is 16 residues. CDR1 SGHRS and CDR2 YFSETQ come from the germline V gene. The V segment lost 7 bases and the J segment 0 bases; nucleotides outside the gene matches: 11. CDR3 residues: CASGSRTGMMNTEAFF. In DNA form, the CDR3 reads TGCGCCAGCGGGTCAAGGACAGGGATGATGAACACTGAAGCTTTCTTT.

The CDR3: CASSSGWGHDTQYF. CDR3 DNA: TGTGCCAGCAGCTCAGGGTGGGGGCACGATACGCAGTATTTT. This rearrangement joins TRBV11-3 to TRBJ2-3, with D tentatively TRBD1 (6 bases). This CDR3 region has 14 residues. The germline V gene encodes CDR1 SGHNT and CDR2 YENEEA. The V gene lost 4 bases and the J gene lost 6 bases, with 14 bases spanning the gap. Supplemented by reference TRBV11-3 and TRBJ2-3, the full variable domain reads EAGVVQSPRYKIIEKKQPVAFWCNPISGHNTLYWYLQNLGQGPELLIRYENEEAVDDSQLPKDRFSAERLKGVDSTLKIQPAELGDSAVYLCASSSGWGHDTQYFGPGTRLTVL.

The chain carries TRBV4-1 and TRBJ2-7; D uncertain. Trimming left V 0 bases short and J 0 bases short, with 18 bases between. Germline CDR1 is MGHRA and CDR2 is YSYEKL. This CDR3 spans 18 amino acids. CDR3 sequence: CASSQDPSPPGYSYEQYF. The CDR3 bases are TGCGCCAGCAGCCAAGACCCCTCCCCCCCAGGTTACTCCTACGAGCAGTACTTC.

J is TRBJ2-3 and V is TRBV5-6, with 8 bases aligning to TRBD2. The CDR3 loop spans 17 amino acids. V shed 2 bases, J shed 4 bases, and the junction held 12 bases outside the gene matches. Germline values: CDR1 SGHDT, CDR2 YYEEEE. CDR3: CASSFWSGSIVADTQYF. For the CDR3, the DNA is TGTGCCAGCAGCTTTTGGAGCGGGAGTATCGTGGCAGATACGCAGTATTTT.

The sample holds a few counts of this clone. V usage is TRBV27 and J usage is TRBJ1-1; D is undetermined. Germline V gene sequence: CDR1 MNHEY, CDR2 SMNVEV (reference sequence). Trimming stripped 5 bases from V and 5 bases from J, with 18 bases between. There are 15 residues in the CDR3. The CDR3 here is CASSPSGYLGTEAFF. The CDR3 nucleotides read TGTGCCAGCAGTCCCTCGGGGTATCTCGGAACTGAAGCTTTCTTT.

The V gene is TRBV4-2, the J gene TRBJ2-1; TRBD2 might be the D (6 bases). Germline assignment: CDR1 LGHNA and CDR2 YNFKEQ. Trimming pared 0 bases from V and 8 bases from J, leaving 20 bases between. The CDR3 length is 17 residues. CDR3: CASSQDEATGDIYEQFF. DNA for the CDR3: TGTGCCAGCAGCCAAGATGAGGCGACGGGAGATATCTATGAGCAGTTCTTC.

The chain links TRBV6-6 to TRBJ2-7; D remains unclear. Germline lookup yields CDR1 MNHNY and CDR2 SVGAGI (reference sequence). V gave up 4 bases and J gave up 0 bases, with 10 bases separating them. The CDR3 sequence is 14 residues long. CDR3 sequence (DNA): TGTGCCAGCAGTTTCCAAAGCCTCTCCTACGAGCAGTACTTC. Residues: CASSFQSLSYEQYF.

The chain employs TRBV18 and TRBJ2-1, with 7 bases that match TRBD2. This CDR3 spans 15 amino acids. With V trimmed by 2 bases and J by 9 bases, 10 bases remained unmatched. Germline assignment: CDR1 KGHSH and CDR2 LQKENI. The CDR3 here is CASSPTSARFSEQFF. The CDR3 bases are TGTGCCAGCTCACCAACTAGCGCTCGATTCAGTGAGCAGTTCTTC.

The genes are TRBV29-1 and TRBJ1-4, with 8 nucleotides matching TRBD1. V shed 7 bases and J 8 bases; nucleotides not matched to a gene: 12. The CDR3 has 14 amino acids. Germline CDR1 is SQVTM and CDR2 is ANQGSEA. DNA for the CDR3: TGCAGCGCTGGCTCCTGGGACAGGCGGGAAAAACTGTTTTTT. Protein product: CSAGSWDRREKLFF. The entire variable domain, with the rest obtained from reference TRBV29-1 and TRBJ1-4, is as follows: SAVISQKPSRDICQRGTSLTIQCQVDSQVTMMFWYRQQPGQSLTLIATANQGSEATYESGFVIDKFPISRPNLTFSTLTVSNMSPEDSSIYLCSAGSWDRREKLFFGSGTQLSVL.

The chain combines TRBV7-2 with TRBJ2-7; a possible D gene is TRBD2 (5 bases). Trimming removed 2 bases from V and 0 bases from J, with 8 bases in between. Germline CDR1 reads SGHTA; CDR2 reads FQGNSA. This CDR3 has 14 amino acids. CDR3 region: CASSLSGSSYEQYF. CDR3 in DNA: TGTGCCAGCAGCTTATCGGGGAGCTCCTACGAGCAGTACTTC.

The rearrangement uses TRBV27 and TRBJ2-7; 8 nucleotides match TRBD2. From germline, CDR1 is MNHEY and CDR2 SMNVEV (reference sequence). The CDR3 is made up of 15 amino acids. V trimming: 6 bases; J trimming: 0 bases; junction bases outside the gene matches: 7. CDR3 nucleotide sequence: TGTGCCAGCAGCAGCCCCGGGACTAGCTCCTACGAGCAGTACTTC. Residues: CASSSPGTSSYEQYF.

This clone was recorded only once. The V call is TRBV6-5, the J call TRBJ1-6; D unresolved. Trimming stripped 0 bases from V and 9 bases from J, with 12 bases between. Looked up from germline, CDR1 is MNHEY and CDR2 is SVGAGI. The CDR3 runs 15 residues. CDR3 in amino acids: CASSYSKPTGSPLHF. The CDR3 DNA reads TGTGCCAGCAGTTACTCGAAACCTACCGGTTCACCCCTCCACTTT.